This TCR beta chain was obtained from a study of shared clonotypes between healthy human individuals (dated by TCRdb to the early 2020s). A note on the overall study: Two women and a few men aged 18 to 49 years were included in the cohort. The study deeply sequenced blood TCR repertoires of about 5 healthy adults to estimate repertoire size and the extent of clonotype sharing between individuals. Leukapheresis yielded between about 0.9 and 10 billion PBMCs per donor. To increase sequencing depth and limit assay-specific biases, different laboratories used diverse techniques to prepare libraries and sequence TCR repertoires. Per donor, three plates each were used for CD4 naive and CD4 memory, two for CD8 naive, and one for CD8 memory.

Donors were healthy HIV-negative adults with no recently reported acute infections or vaccinations. Every donor was a Caucasian adult residing in Nashville, Tennessee, USA. Magnetic negative selection was used to enrich CD4+ T cells, after which naive cells were positively selected on CD45RA and the negative fraction became the memory subset. After blood collection by leukapheresis, PBMCs were isolated using Ficoll-Histopaque density gradient centrifugation and then cryopreserved in the vapor phase of liquid nitrogen. Purity and quantity of every magnetically sorted T cell population were checked by analytical flow cytometry. Genomic DNA was isolated from each sorted fraction and quantified by UV absorbance on a Nanodrop 2000c. Using the deep immunoSEQ assay, TCR CDR3 regions were amplified from genomic DNA by multiplex PCR. Extracted genomic DNA from each cell subset was spread evenly across all wells of several immunoSEQ 96-well plates, with each plate serving as a replicate. For sorted subsets, each replicate PCR was loaded with 200 to 250 ng genomic DNA, equivalent to some 27,000 T cell genomes. Purified libraries were measured with a Qubit 3.0 fluorometer, size-checked on a Bioanalyzer 2100, and measured again with the KAPA Library Quantification kit. Every immunoSEQ 96-well plate was sequenced on a dedicated single-read 150-cycle Illumina NextSeq 550 flow cell. From the authors' description of their analysis: Because only junctional sequences without quality scores were contained in the immunoSEQ output, filtering matching that applied to full-length reads could not be performed. To assign V/J genes and CDR3, sequences were annotated against IMGT germline references using PyIR, a Python wrapper for IgBLAST v1.9. Any read was removed if the V/J assignment was weak (E-value above 1e-6), the CDR3 was missing, or the read contained stop codons, out-of-frame junctions, or ambiguous translated residues. V3J clonotypes were defined as sequences sharing the same inferred V gene, J gene, and CDR3 amino acid sequence. The percentage overlap between two repertoires was calculated by dividing the number of shared unique clonotypes by the size of the smaller repertoire. Richness of each repertoire was evaluated using RTK rarefaction, the Chao1 estimator, and Recon v2.1 estimates of unobserved clonotypes. Generation probabilities were computed with OLGA for all TCRbeta clonotypes obtained by the gDNA method from a few donors. TCRdb provides this immuneACCESS table in a form limited to in-frame rearrangements. Some clones are lacking; in checked studies, under half of them reflect an unresolved V gene, and why the rest are absent is not known. V and J calls and clone size are copied from that table; D and trimming were computed from the DNA. This sample has approximately 1.5 million clones in its table, and approximately 98.5% of those were observed once. The biggest ten clones account for 0.36% of the sample.

Including cysteine and phenylalanine, the CDR3 has 15 amino acids. Solely the CDR3 DNA is kept, with 45 bases framed from the first base. V lost 7 bases and J lost 1 base; the stretch between them is 15 bases long. The germline V gene yields SGHRS for CDR1 and YFSETQ for CDR2. Study-level results and caveats: Because the study included only a small number of donors, the genetic and exposure-history diversity represented was limited. Pairwise subsampling indicated that sequencing depth was expected to affect the degree of clonotype sharing among donors. When a handful of donors were compared, the shared fraction of clonotypes was around 5% for naive CD4, 3.5% for naive CD8, 2.3% for memory CD4, and 0.35% to 0.5% for memory CD8. Even with the large sequencing depth, rarefaction of the sorted-subset datasets indicated that sequencing was incomplete. Larger estimated clonotype richness was generally found for naive subsets than for memory subsets. Only blood was sampled, and tissue TCR repertoires likely differ from those in blood. Clonotypes shared by all four sorted-subset donors showed higher generation probabilities than non-shared clonotypes.

On this clone itself: The clone's antigen remains unknown. No per-base quality is available; no much larger clone lies one base away.

Sequencing was done on a sample of naive CD4+ T cells sorted from blood. The sample's cell subset or site label, decoded: CD45RA+ positively selected. This receptor was identified in a man between 25 and 39 years old in good health. The receptor chain draws on TRBV5-1 and TRBJ1-5; the D gene is not confidently resolved. The sequenced DNA is TGCGCCAGCTCCCTAGGAGGCCGGAGCAATCAGCCCCAGCATTTT. Its product reads: CASSLGGRSNQPQHF.